This T cell receptor (beta chain) was sequenced in a study of PD-L1 blockade in urothelial cancer. The wider study: Most patients, about nine tenths of the roughly 29, were males with bladder-origin cancer. Median T cell yield per blood sample was over 140,000 cells.

Produced via immunoSEQ multiplex PCR; TCRdb's table is partial and in-frame only. The table records under 40,000 clones, around nine tenths of them present only once. Of note for this clone: Its antigen is currently unknown.

J was trimmed by 4 bases and V by 5 bases; bases with no gene match: 8. The CDR3 covers 17 residues. Germline CDR1 and CDR2: MNHEY and SMNVEV (reference sequence). Whole-study findings and limits: Durable-benefit cases showed more tumor-associated blood clone expansion at 3 weeks.

Sequencing was performed on PBMCs, taken around atezolizumab (anti-PD-L1) treatment. The gene calls are TRBV27 and TRBJ2-1; 13 bases align to TRBD2. The sequence came from a man between 70 and 80 years old with urothelial cancer. The CDR3 sequence: CASSADRTSGSYNEQFF. The CDR3 DNA is TGTGCCAGCAGTGCTGACCGGACTAGCGGGAGTTACAATGAGCAGTTCTTC.